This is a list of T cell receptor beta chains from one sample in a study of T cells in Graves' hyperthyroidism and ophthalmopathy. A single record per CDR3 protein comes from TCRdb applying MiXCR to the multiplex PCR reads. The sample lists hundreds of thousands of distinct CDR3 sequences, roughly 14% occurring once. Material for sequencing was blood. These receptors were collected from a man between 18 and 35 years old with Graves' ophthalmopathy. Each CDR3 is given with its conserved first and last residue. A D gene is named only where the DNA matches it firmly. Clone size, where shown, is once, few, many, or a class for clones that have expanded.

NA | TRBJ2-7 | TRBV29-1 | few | CSVQGTYEQYF | TGCAGCGTTCAGGGCACCTACGAGCAGTACTTC
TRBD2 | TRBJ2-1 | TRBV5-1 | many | CASSTGTRYNEQFF | TGCGCCAGCAGCACCGGGACTAGGTACAATGAGCAGTTCTTC
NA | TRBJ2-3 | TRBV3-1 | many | CASSHRGQYTDTQYF | TGTGCCAGCAGCCACCGGGGCCAATACACAGATACGCAGTATTTT
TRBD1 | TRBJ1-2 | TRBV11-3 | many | CASSQGQSYGYTF | TGTGCCAGCAGCCAGGGACAGTCATATGGCTACACCTTC
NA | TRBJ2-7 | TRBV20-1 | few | CSARDPNRDSYEQYF | TGCAGTGCTAGAGATCCCAACAGGGACTCCTACGAGCAGTACTTC
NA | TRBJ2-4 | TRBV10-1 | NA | CASTRPGLRPLAKNIQYF | TGCGCCAGCACCCGACCGGGACTGCGGCCTCTAGCCAAAAACATTCAGTACTTC
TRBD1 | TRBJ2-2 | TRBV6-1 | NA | CASSGTGGSTGELFF | TGTGCCAGCAGCGGAACAGGGGGCAGCACCGGGGAGCTGTTTTTT
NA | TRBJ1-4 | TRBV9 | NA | CASKQLTNEKLFF | TGTGCCAGCAAACAGCTAACTAATGAAAAACTGTTTTTT
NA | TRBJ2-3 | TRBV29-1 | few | CSVEVGLRQYF | TGCAGCGTTGAAGTAGGTCTAAGGCAGTATTTT
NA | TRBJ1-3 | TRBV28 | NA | CASSLSRAGNTIYF | TGTGCCAGCAGTCTCTCCAGGGCGGGAAACACCATATATTTT
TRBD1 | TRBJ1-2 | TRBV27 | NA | CASSLSSGGGGYTF | TGTGCCAGCAGTTTATCGTCAGGGGGGGGTGGCTACACCTTC
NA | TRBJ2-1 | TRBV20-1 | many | CSARDRGGAYNEQFF | TGCAGTGCTAGAGATCGCGGTGGGGCCTACAATGAGCAGTTCTTC
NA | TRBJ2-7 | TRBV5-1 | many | CASSPGTDTYEQYF | TGCGCCAGCAGCCCCGGGACCGACACGTACGAGCAGTACTTC
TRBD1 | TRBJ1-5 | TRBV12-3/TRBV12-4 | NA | CASSPAGTGHQPQHF | TGTGCCAGCAGTCCGGCCGGGACAGGGCACCAGCCCCAGCATTTT
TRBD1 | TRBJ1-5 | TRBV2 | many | CASSEIGGRDQPQHF | TGTGCCAGCAGTGAAATAGGGGGCAGAGATCAGCCCCAGCATTTT
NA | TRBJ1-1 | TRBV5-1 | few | CASSLVRGLNTEAFF | TGCGCCAGCAGCTTGGTGCGGGGGCTGAACACTGAAGCTTTCTTT
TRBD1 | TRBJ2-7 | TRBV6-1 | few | CACRDRGVDEQYF | TGTGCCTGCCGGGACAGGGGCGTCGACGAGCAGTACTTC
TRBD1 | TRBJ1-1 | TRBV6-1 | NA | CASSPTQGNEAFF | TGTGCCAGCAGTCCAACACAGGGGAATGAAGCTTTCTTT
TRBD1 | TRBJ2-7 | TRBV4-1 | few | CASSQVGGGMREQYF | TGCGCCAGCAGCCAAGTAGGGGGCGGAATGCGCGAGCAGTACTTC
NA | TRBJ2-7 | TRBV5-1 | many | CASSPGAGTYEQYF | TGCGCCAGCAGCCCGGGCGCAGGGACCTACGAGCAGTACTTC
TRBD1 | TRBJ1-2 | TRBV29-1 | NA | CSADRGGGRGYTF | TGCAGCGCCGACAGGGGAGGAGGTCGTGGCTACACCTTC
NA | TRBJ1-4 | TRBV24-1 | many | CATSDSPGEKLFF | TGTGCCACCAGTGACAGCCCTGGGGAAAAACTGTTTTTT
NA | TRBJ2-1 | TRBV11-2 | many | CASSLDPGGYNEQFF | TGTGCCAGCAGCTTAGACCCAGGAGGCTACAATGAGCAGTTCTTC
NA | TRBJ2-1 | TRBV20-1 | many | CSPVGDSYNEQFF | TGCAGTCCAGTAGGCGACTCCTACAATGAGCAGTTCTTC
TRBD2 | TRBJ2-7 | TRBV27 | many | CASSLRGGHLHEQYF | TGTGCCAGCAGTTTACGGGGGGGCCACCTTCACGAGCAGTACTTC
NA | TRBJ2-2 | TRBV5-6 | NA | CASSLDPGWAGELFF | TGTGCCAGCAGCTTGGATCCGGGGTGGGCCGGGGAGCTGTTTTTT
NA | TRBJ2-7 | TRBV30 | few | CAWRNTGSKYEQYF | TGTGCCTGGAGGAACACAGGGAGCAAGTACGAGCAGTACTTC
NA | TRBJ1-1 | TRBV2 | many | CASSDPGSIHTEAFF | TGTGCCAGCAGTGACCCGGGGTCCATTCACACTGAAGCTTTCTTT
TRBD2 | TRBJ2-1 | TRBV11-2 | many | CASSLRCLAGVEEQFF | TGTGCCAGCAGCTTAAGGTGTCTAGCGGGAGTTGAGGAGCAGTTCTTC
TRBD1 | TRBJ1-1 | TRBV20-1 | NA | CSAGTTGGTEAFF | TGCAGCGCCGGTACTACAGGGGGCACTGAAGCTTTCTTT
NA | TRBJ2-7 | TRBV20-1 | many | CSARVGSLDGEQYF | TGCAGTGCTAGAGTGGGGTCTCTAGATGGCGAGCAGTACTTC
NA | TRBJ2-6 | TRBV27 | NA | CASSPSGFGANVLTF | TGTGCCAGCAGTCCTTCGGGATTCGGGGCCAACGTCCTGACTTTC
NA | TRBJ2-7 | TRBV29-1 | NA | CSVEDGRGGYEQYF | TGCAGCGTTGAAGATGGCAGGGGTGGCTACGAGCAGTACTTC
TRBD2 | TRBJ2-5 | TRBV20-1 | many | CSARASGTSGKETQYF | TGCAGTGCTAGAGCCTCTGGGACTAGCGGGAAGGAGACCCAGTACTTC
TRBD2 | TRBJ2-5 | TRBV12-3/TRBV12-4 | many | CASSLNPGLAAAETQYF | TGTGCCAGCAGTTTAAACCCCGGACTAGCAGCTGCAGAGACCCAGTACTTC
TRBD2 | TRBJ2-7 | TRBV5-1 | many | CASSLPGDVTSGVSYEQYF | TGCGCCAGCAGCTTACCAGGGGACGTGACTAGCGGGGTATCCTACGAGCAGTACTTC
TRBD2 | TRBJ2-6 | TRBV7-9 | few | CASSPRTSQLSGANVLTF | TGTGCCAGCAGCCCGAGGACTAGCCAACTCTCTGGGGCCAACGTCCTGACTTTC
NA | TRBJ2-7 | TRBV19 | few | CASRSTVSSYEQYF | TGTGCCAGTAGGTCGACAGTTAGCTCCTACGAGCAGTACTTC
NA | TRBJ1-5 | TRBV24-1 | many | CATSRGDSNQPQHF | TGTGCCACCAGCCGGGGGGATAGCAATCAGCCCCAGCATTTT
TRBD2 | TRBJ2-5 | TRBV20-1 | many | CSASSLAGTYQETQYF | TGCAGTGCTAGTAGCCTAGCGGGGACCTACCAAGAGACCCAGTACTTC
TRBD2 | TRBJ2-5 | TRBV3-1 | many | CASSLGLAGAFKGQYF | TGTGCCAGCAGCCTAGGACTAGCGGGGGCCTTTAAGGGACAGTACTTC
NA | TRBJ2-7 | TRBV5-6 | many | CASSLGGQYEQYF | TGTGCCAGCAGCTTGGGCGGACAGTACGAGCAGTACTTC
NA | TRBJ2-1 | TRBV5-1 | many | CASSPSDRNKQFF | TGCGCCAGCAGCCCCTCGGACAGAAACAAGCAGTTCTTC
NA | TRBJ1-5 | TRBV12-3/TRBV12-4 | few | CASRNKELGPQHF | TGTGCCAGCAGAAACAAGGAGTTAGGTCCCCAGCATTTT
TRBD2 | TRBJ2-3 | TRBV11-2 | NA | CASSPTSASTDTQYF | TGTGCCAGCAGCCCAACTAGCGCAAGCACAGATACGCAGTATTTT
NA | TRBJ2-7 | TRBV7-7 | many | CASSFGTREKGQYF | TGTGCTAGCAGCTTCGGGACACGGGAAAAAGGGCAGTACTTC
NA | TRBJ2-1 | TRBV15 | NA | CATRSRAGANNEQFF | TGTGCCACCAGAAGTCGGGCAGGGGCAAACAATGAGCAGTTCTTC
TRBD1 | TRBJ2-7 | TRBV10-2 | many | CASLRGREQYF | TGCGCCAGCCTCAGGGGGCGGGAGCAGTACTTC
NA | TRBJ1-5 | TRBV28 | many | CASSLYRGNQPQHF | TGTGCCAGCAGTTTATACAGGGGCAATCAGCCCCAGCATTTT
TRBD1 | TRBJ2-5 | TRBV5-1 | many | CASSLSGTGDPETQYF | TGCGCCAGCAGCCTGTCCGGGACAGGGGACCCAGAGACCCAGTACTTC
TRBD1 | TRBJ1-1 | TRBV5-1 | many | CASSLGTGDTEAFF | TGTGCCAGCAGTTTAGGGACAGGGGACACTGAAGCTTTCTTT
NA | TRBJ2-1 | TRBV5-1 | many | CASSGGDEQFF | TGCGCCAGCAGCGGGGGAGACGAGCAGTTCTTC
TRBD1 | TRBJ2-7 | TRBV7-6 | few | CASSLAGTVNHEQYF | TGTGCCAGCAGCTTAGCCGGGACAGTGAACCACGAGCAGTACTTC
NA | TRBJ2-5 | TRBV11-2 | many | CASSPTARIETQYF | TGTGCCAGCAGCCCCACCGCCCGAATAGAGACCCAGTACTTC
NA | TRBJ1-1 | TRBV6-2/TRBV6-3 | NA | CASSPGRVTEAFF | TGTGCCAGCAGTCCCGGCAGGGTCACTGAAGCTTTCTTT
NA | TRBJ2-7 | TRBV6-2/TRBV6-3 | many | CASSYRESYEQYF | TGTGCCAGCAGTTACAGGGAGAGCTACGAGCAGTACTTC
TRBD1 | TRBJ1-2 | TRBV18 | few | CASSPRTGAEGAYGYTF | TGTGCCAGCTCACCACGTACAGGGGCAGAGGGGGCCTATGGCTACACCTTC
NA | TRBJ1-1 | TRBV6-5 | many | CASSYPRQENTEAFF | TGTGCCAGCAGTTACCCTAGACAGGAGAACACTGAAGCTTTCTTT